A selection of T cell receptor beta chains follows, all from one sample in a study of T cell responses to AZD1222 COVID-19 vaccine. Produced via immunoSEQ multiplex PCR; TCRdb's table is partial and in-frame only. Of nearly 200,000 clones listed, approximately 95% are singletons. The starting material was peripheral blood, obtained 28 days after the second AZD1222 dose. The receptors were sampled from an adult who received the AZD1222 COVID-19 vaccine. CDR3s include the opening cysteine and the closing phenylalanine or tryptophan. D genes are given only for firm matches. Expanded clones are given a class, and other clones once, few, many or no size at all.

V	size	D	J	CDR3	DNA
TRBV24-1	once	NA	TRBJ2-2	CATSDFADGGELFF	TGTGCCACCAGTGATTTTGCGGATGGCGGGGAGCTGTTTTTT
TRBV9	few	TRBD1	TRBJ2-2	CASSVPRAGTGRTGELFF	TGTGCCAGCAGCGTCCCTCGGGCGGGGACAGGCCGTACCGGGGAGCTGTTTTTT
TRBV12-3/TRBV12-4	few	TRBD1	TRBJ1-4	CASSTGGGEKLFF	TGTGCCAGCAGTACAGGGGGTGGTGAAAAACTGTTTTTT
TRBV5-4	NA	NA	TRBJ1-3	CASSLDREEDTIYF	TGTGCCAGCAGCTTGGACAGGGAGGAGGACACCATATATTTT
TRBV11-2	NA	TRBD1	TRBJ1-6	CASSLGQGADSPLHF	TGTGCCAGCAGCTTGGGACAGGGGGCGGACTCACCCCTCCACTTT
TRBV18	NA	NA	TRBJ1-4	CASSLTGRPVEEKLFF	TGTGCCAGCTCACTGACGGGCCGCCCGGTAGAAGAAAAACTGTTTTTT
TRBV7-2	NA	NA	TRBJ2-7	CASSRGGSYEQYF	TGTGCCAGCAGCCGTGGAGGCTCCTACGAGCAGTACTTC
TRBV7-9	NA	NA	TRBJ1-4	CASSLVEKLFF	TGTGCCAGCAGCTTAGTCGAAAAACTGTTTTTT
TRBV5-1	NA	NA	TRBJ1-2	CASSLAGDYGYTF	TGCGCCAGCAGCTTAGCAGGGGACTATGGCTACACCTTC
TRBV11-2	NA	TRBD2	TRBJ2-7	CASSLLAGGREQYF	TGTGCCAGCAGCTTACTAGCGGGGGGGCGGGAGCAGTACTTC
TRBV19	NA	NA	TRBJ2-7	CALFPGNYEQYF	TGTGCCCTATTCCCCGGGAACTACGAGCAGTACTTC
TRBV30	NA	TRBD1	TRBJ1-1	CAWITGTGEAFF	TGTGCCTGGATTACCGGGACAGGGGAAGCTTTCTTT
TRBV7-2	once	NA	TRBJ1-1	CASSLAWIRNTEAFF	TGTGCCAGCAGCTTAGCGTGGATTAGGAACACTGAAGCTTTCTTT
TRBV5-1	NA	NA	TRBJ1-3	CASREWISGNTIYF	TGCGCCAGCAGAGAGTGGATCTCTGGAAACACCATATATTTT
TRBV2	NA	TRBD1	TRBJ2-2	CARRNRDRDWTGELFF	TGTGCCAGAAGAAACCGGGACAGGGACTGGACCGGGGAGCTGTTTTTT
TRBV20-1	NA	TRBD1	TRBJ1-1	CSADRGPEAFF	TGCAGTGCGGACAGGGGGCCTGAAGCTTTCTTT
TRBV19	NA	NA	TRBJ1-2	CASSIGGGGNYGYTF	TGTGCCAGTAGTATCGGCGGGGGAGGAAACTATGGCTACACCTTC
TRBV5-4	few	NA	TRBJ2-1	CASSPGTPTNEQFF	TGTGCCAGCAGCCCCGGGACCCCTACCAATGAGCAGTTCTTC
TRBV2	NA	TRBD1	TRBJ1-2	CASSGTGHYGYTF	TGTGCCAGCAGTGGGACAGGGCACTATGGCTACACCTTC
TRBV13	NA	NA	TRBJ1-6	CASSLGQGSNSPLHF	TGTGCCAGCAGCTTAGGACAGGGAAGTAATTCACCCCTCCACTTT
TRBV7-3	NA	NA	TRBJ2-7	CASSSQPPEQYF	TGTGCCAGCAGCTCTCAACCCCCGGAGCAGTACTTC
TRBV6-1	NA	TRBD1	TRBJ1-4	CASSEGQGTEKLFF	TGTGCCAGCAGTGAAGGACAGGGGACCGAAAAACTGTTTTTT
TRBV20-1	NA	NA	TRBJ1-1	CSASRNTEAFF	TGCAGTGCTAGTAGGAACACTGAAGCTTTCTTT
TRBV6-5	NA	NA	TRBJ1-1	CASVRGGTTEAFF	TGTGCCTCAGTGCGGGGAGGGACCACTGAAGCTTTCTTT
TRBV2	NA	NA	TRBJ2-5	CASSADRGEETQYF	TGTGCCAGCAGTGCTGATAGGGGGGAAGAGACCCAGTACTTC
TRBV27	NA	TRBD2	TRBJ2-1	CASSSSSGSYNEQFF	TGTGCCAGCAGTTCGAGTAGCGGGTCCTACAATGAGCAGTTCTTC
TRBV4-1	NA	NA	TRBJ1-5	CASSQDVAQQEPQHF	TGCGCCAGCAGCCAAGATGTGGCCCAACAAGAGCCCCAGCATTTT
TRBV9	NA	NA	TRBJ1-6	CASSVASFTSPLHF	TGTGCCAGCAGCGTAGCCAGCTTCACATCACCCCTCCACTTT
TRBV3-1/TRBV3-2	NA	TRBD1	TRBJ2-3	CASSQNTGADTQYF	TGTGCCAGCAGCCAAAATACAGGGGCAGATACGCAGTATTTT
TRBV7-9	once	NA	TRBJ1-4	CASSLGTRSGEKLFF	TGTGCCAGCAGCTTAGGGACTCGCTCAGGGGAAAAACTGTTTTTT
TRBV6-2/TRBV6-3	NA	NA	TRBJ1-2	CASSTANYGYTF	TGTGCCAGCAGCACAGCTAACTATGGCTACACCTTC
TRBV11-2	NA	NA	TRBJ2-3	CASGSTDTQYF	TGTGCCAGCGGAAGCACAGATACGCAGTATTTT
TRBV6-2/TRBV6-3	once	NA	TRBJ2-1	CASSYSLATFTNEQFF	TGTGCCAGCAGTTACTCCCTCGCTACTTTCACCAATGAGCAGTTCTTC
TRBV5-1	NA	NA	TRBJ2-6	CASSLDSSGANVLTF	TGCGCCAGCAGCTTGGACAGCTCTGGGGCCAACGTCCTGACTTTC
TRBV2	NA	TRBD2	TRBJ2-3	CASMRGGGQFTDTQYF	TGTGCCAGCATGAGGGGCGGGGGGCAATTCACAGATACGCAGTATTTT
TRBV21-1	NA	NA	TRBJ1-2	CASSKHRGWRHYGYTF	TGTGCCAGCAGCAAACATCGGGGGTGGAGGCACTATGGCTACACCTTC
TRBV19	NA	NA	TRBJ1-5	CASNVGAQPQHF	TGTGCCAGTAATGTCGGGGCCCAGCCCCAGCATTTT
TRBV18	NA	NA	TRBJ1-2	CASSPQGIDGYTF	TGTGCCAGCTCACCACAGGGGATTGATGGCTACACCTTC
TRBV27	NA	NA	TRBJ2-5	CASSYKGLSGETQYF	TGTGCCAGCAGTTACAAGGGCCTTTCGGGGGAGACCCAGTACTTC
TRBV19	NA	TRBD1	TRBJ1-2	CASWGQGNYGYTF	TGTGCCAGCTGGGGACAGGGGAACTATGGCTACACCTTC
TRBV6-5	NA	NA	TRBJ1-5	CASTPPRAGDQPQHF	TGTGCCAGCACCCCCCCTAGGGCAGGGGATCAGCCCCAGCATTTT
TRBV25-1	once	TRBD2	TRBJ2-3	CASWTSGGTQMGTQYF	TGTGCCAGCTGGACTAGCGGGGGAACTCAGATGGGTACGCAGTATTTT
TRBV4-1	NA	TRBD1	TRBJ1-6	CASSQGQGYNSPLHF	TGCGCCAGCAGCCAAGGACAGGGCTATAATTCACCCCTCCACTTT
TRBV15	NA	TRBD1	TRBJ2-2	CATRTGEWPGELFF	TGTGCCACCCGAACAGGGGAATGGCCCGGGGAGCTGTTTTTT
TRBV28	NA	NA	TRBJ2-7	CASRWAGTYEQYF	TGTGCCAGCCGATGGGCAGGGACCTACGAGCAGTACTTC
TRBV12-5	NA	NA	TRBJ2-2	CASGLANTGELFF	TGTGCTAGTGGTTTGGCAAACACCGGGGAGCTGTTTTTT
TRBV24-1	NA	TRBD2	TRBJ2-1	CATSDFASGGRKFF	TGTGCCACCAGTGATTTCGCTAGCGGGGGACGTAAGTTCTTC
TRBV12-3/TRBV12-4	NA	NA	TRBJ1-1	CASTLGGEPEAFF	TGTGCCAGCACCTTAGGGGGGGAGCCTGAAGCTTTCTTT
TRBV7-2	NA	TRBD1	TRBJ1-5	CASSLSTGFNQPQHF	TGTGCCAGCAGCTTATCGACAGGGTTCAATCAGCCCCAGCATTTT
TRBV27	NA	NA	TRBJ2-7	CASSLGRGSYEQYF	TGTGCCAGCAGTTTAGGCAGGGGCTCCTACGAGCAGTACTTC